A single sample is the source of the 15 T cell receptor beta chains below, sequenced in a study of T cells in Graves' hyperthyroidism and ophthalmopathy. Amplified TCR beta CDR3 regions derived from RNA transcripts. The primer set for the first-round RT-PCR of the TCR CDR3 was HTBI. TCRdb recomputed calls from the multiplex PCR reads with MiXCR, one row per CDR3 protein. The profile shows 270,000 or so distinct CDR3 sequences, approximately 26% of them singletons. Material: blood. These receptors were collected from a man between 35 and 55 years old with Graves' hyperthyroidism that later progressed to Graves' ophthalmopathy.

Many counts were recorded for this clonotype. This rearrangement joins TRBV20-1 to TRBJ1-2, with 8 nucleotides matching TRBD1. CDR1 is DFQATT and CDR2 is SNEGSKA in the germline V gene (reference sequence). The CDR3 runs to 14 residues. With V trimmed by 2 bases and J by 4 bases, 6 bases remained unmatched. The CDR3: CSARSDRGRYGYTF. The CDR3 DNA reads as TGCAGTGCTAGAAGCGACAGGGGACGCTATGGCTACACCTTC.

This clonotype was seen ten or more times. The chain couples TRBV9 to TRBJ1-1, with D unclear. V gave up 0 bases and J gave up 5 bases, with 8 bases separating them. CDR1 and CDR2 (germline): SGDLS, YYNGEE. The CDR3 totals 13 residues. The CDR3 loop reads CASSVESETEAFF. CDR3 coding DNA: TGTGCCAGCAGCGTAGAGTCGGAGACTGAAGCTTTCTTT. Drawing the rest from reference TRBV9 and TRBJ1-1, the complete variable domain is DSGVTQTPKHLITATGQRVTLRCSPRSGDLSVYWYQQSLDQGLQFLIQYYNGEERAKGNILERFSAQQFPDLHSELNLSSLELGDSALYFCASSVESETEAFFGQGTRLTVV.

This clonotype was observed at least ten times. V usage is TRBV9 and J usage is TRBJ2-6; tentatively, D is TRBD1 or TRBD2 (5 bases each). CDR1 SGDLS and CDR2 YYNGEE come from the germline V gene. The CDR3 consists of 18 residues. Deletions cut 3 bases from V and 2 bases from J, with 18 bases between. The CDR3 DNA sequence: TGTGCCAGCAGCGAGGGGAGACGGAGCCCGGCTGGGGCCAACGTCCTGACTTTC. It encodes CASSEGRRSPAGANVLTF.

The V and J genes are TRBV28 and TRBJ1-5, with a tentative D call TRBD1 (5 bases). The CDR3 is made up of 15 amino acids. Trimming took 2 bases from V and 4 from J, leaving 12 bases between them. The V gene's germline CDR1 is MDHEN and CDR2 SYDVKM. The CDR3 bases are TGTGCCAGCAGTTTAGGAGGGGCCTTTAATCAGCCCCAGCATTTT. Translated: CASSLGGAFNQPQHF. The whole variable domain, remainder taken from reference TRBV28 and TRBJ1-5, is DVKVTQSSRYLVKRTGEKVFLECVQDMDHENMFWYRQDPGLGLRLIYFSYDVKMKEKGDIPEGYSVSREKKERFSLILESASTNQTSMYLCASSLGGAFNQPQHFGDGTRLSIL.

This clonotype was seen at least ten times. J is TRBJ2-5 and V is TRBV4-2, with D possibly TRBD2 on 6 matching bases. CDR3 length: 19 residues. The germline V gene encodes CDR1 LGHNA and CDR2 YNFKEQ. V was cut by 0 bases and J by 2 bases, with 22 bases left in between. In DNA, the CDR3 is TGTGCCAGCAGCCAAGAACGGGGCTCTAGCGCGCGATCTCAAGAGACCCAGTACTTC. As protein: CASSQERGSSARSQETQYF.

The chain carries TRBV5-1 and TRBJ2-7; possibly TRBD2 for D (6 bases). V gave up 5 bases and J gave up 1 base, with 13 bases separating them. The CDR3 is 14 amino acids. Germline CDR1 SGHRS, CDR2 YFSETQ. The CDR3 reads CASRERVHSYEQYF. CDR3 in DNA: TGCGCCAGCAGAGAGCGGGTCCATTCCTACGAGCAGTACTTC.

The chain uses TRBV6-2 or TRBV6-3 and TRBJ1-1, with D possibly matching TRBD1 (6 bases). Trimming pared 2 bases from V and 3 bases from J, leaving 7 bases between. Germline assignment: CDR1 MNHEY and CDR2 SVGEGT. This CDR3 is 13 amino acids long. CDR3 sequence (DNA): TGTGCCAGCAGTTACGAGGGGGACACTGAAGCTTTCTTT. This codes for CASSYEGDTEAFF.

This clonotype was found many times. The CDR3 loop is CASSLTPEGTEAFF. Here the CDR3 DNA reads TGTGCCAGCAGCCTGACCCCGGAGGGCACTGAAGCTTTCTTT. The V gene is TRBV7-3, the J gene TRBJ1-1; D call uncertain. Deletions cut 5 bases from V and 4 bases from J, with 14 bases between. Germline-derived CDR1 and CDR2 are SGHTA and FQGTGA. The CDR3 is made up of 14 amino acids.

This clonotype was counted at least ten times. The rearrangement uses TRBV12-3 or TRBV12-4 and TRBJ2-2; D remains ambiguous. With 6 bases removed from V and 2 bases from J, the gap between germline ends came to 4 bases. The CDR3 runs 12 residues. CDR3 DNA: TGTGCCAGCAGCCAAAACACCGGGGAGCTGTTTTTT. Translated: CASSQNTGELFF.

The genes are TRBV5-1 and TRBJ2-2, with 12 bases fitting TRBD2. This CDR3 spans 17 amino acids. J gave up 4 bases and V 0 bases, and 4 bases lay outside the gene matches. Germline CDR1 SGHRS, CDR2 YFSETQ. The CDR3 DNA is TGCGCCAGCAGCTTGGGAGGACTAGCGGGATCCACCGGGGAGCTGTTTTTT. This gives the protein CASSLGGLAGSTGELFF.

V is TRBV19 and J is TRBJ1-5; 9 bases map to TRBD1. V lost 4 bases to trimming and J lost 1 base; unmatched junction nucleotides: 8. CDR3 length equals 17 residues. The germline V gene encodes CDR1 LNHDA and CDR2 SQIVND (reference sequence). DNA of the CDR3: TGTGCCAGTAGTACTTTGGACAGGGGCGGAAGCAATCAGCCCCAGCATTTT. It specifies CASSTLDRGGSNQPQHF.

The genes are TRBV7-8 and TRBJ2-5; D not resolved. The CDR3 runs to 11 residues. CDR1 is SGHVS, CDR2 FQNEAQ, per germline. With 6 bases removed from V and 5 bases from J, the gap between germline ends came to 7 bases. CDR3 loop: CASSRMETQYF. The CDR3 region has the DNA TGTGCCAGCAGTAGGATGGAGACCCAGTACTTC.

This clonotype came up many times. V is TRBV18 and J is TRBJ2-2; D is ambiguous. This CDR3 is 14 amino acids long. The germline CDR1 and CDR2 sequences are KGHSH and LQKENI. The V and J ends lost 2 bases and 6 bases respectively, with 10 bases between them. The CDR3 bases are TGTGCCAGCTCACCAGGGTTGGGCGCCGGGGAGCTGTTTTTT. It encodes CASSPGLGAGELFF.

This clonotype was observed many times. The J gene is TRBJ1-1, the V gene TRBV10-3; 7 nucleotides line up with TRBD1. V dropped 6 bases and J dropped 4; count of bases not matched to a gene: 8. Germline V gene sequence: CDR1 ENHRY, CDR2 SYGVKD. This CDR3 region has 14 residues. Written as DNA, the CDR3 is TGTGCCATCAGGAATGACAGGGACGGCACTGAAGCTTTCTTT. It codes for CAIRNDRDGTEAFF.

The CDR3 region is CASSPGDRANSPLHF. CDR3 coding DNA: TGTGCCAGCAGTCCGGGGGACAGGGCAAATTCACCCCTCCACTTT. The chain has TRBV28 and TRBJ1-6; 9 bases match TRBD1. Germline-derived CDR1 and CDR2 are MDHEN and SYDVKM. Unmatched junction bases numbered 6, after V lost 5 bases and J lost 7 bases. The CDR3 runs to 15 residues.